This TCR beta chain appears in the sequencing data of a study of blood T cell repertoires in COVID-19. About the study: Acute and convalescent COVID-19 specimens originated in the United States, Italy and Spain. Sample material is recorded as cDNA or gDNA derived from T cells, B-cell-depleted T cells, or PBMCs.

The CDR3 contains 13 residues. V gave up 8 bases and J gave up 1 base, with 9 bases separating them. Germline V lookup: CDR1 GTSNPN, CDR2 SVGIG (reference sequence). Original processing methods: Counts of nucleated cells, estimated from reference gene primer amplification, were obtained. Libraries were prepared by immunoSEQ multiplex PCR; TCRdb keeps only in-frame clonotypes and omits some of them. V, J and clone size derive from that table, while D and trimming were established from the DNA sequence. The sample consists of over 85,000 clones, over 75% of them appearing once. The source material was peripheral blood. The source of this sequence is a man aged 55 to 70 with acute or convalescent COVID-19. V usage is TRBV30 and J usage is TRBJ2-6; D might be TRBD1 (5 bases). The CDR3 region is CASPGSGANVLTF. CDR3 sequence (DNA): TGTGCCAGCCCAGGGTCTGGGGCCAACGTCCTGACTTTC.